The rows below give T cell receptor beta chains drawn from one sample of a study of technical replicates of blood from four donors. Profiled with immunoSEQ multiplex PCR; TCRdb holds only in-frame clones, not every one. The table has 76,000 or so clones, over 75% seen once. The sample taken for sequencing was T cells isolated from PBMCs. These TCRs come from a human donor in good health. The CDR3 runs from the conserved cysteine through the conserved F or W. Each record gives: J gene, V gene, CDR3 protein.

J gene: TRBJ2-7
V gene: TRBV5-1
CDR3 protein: CASSLGGLNYEQYF

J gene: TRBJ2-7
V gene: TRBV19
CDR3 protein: CASTQDRALGEQYF

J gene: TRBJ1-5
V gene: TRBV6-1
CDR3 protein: CASSFNQPQHF

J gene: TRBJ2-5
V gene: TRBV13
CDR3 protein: CASSLAGELETQYF

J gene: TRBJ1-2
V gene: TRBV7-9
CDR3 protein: CASSLSGGVNYGYTF

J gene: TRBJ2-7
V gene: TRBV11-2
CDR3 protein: CASSFGRLYEQYF

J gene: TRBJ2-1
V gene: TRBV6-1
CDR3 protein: CASSALAGSSYNEQFF

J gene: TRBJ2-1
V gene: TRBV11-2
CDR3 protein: CASSRDRGGYNEQFF

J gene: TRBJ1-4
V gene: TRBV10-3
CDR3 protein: CAISESTGIYEKLFF

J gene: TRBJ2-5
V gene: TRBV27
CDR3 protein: CASSLRGLASETQYF

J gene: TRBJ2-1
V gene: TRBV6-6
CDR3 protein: CASLAGDNEQFF

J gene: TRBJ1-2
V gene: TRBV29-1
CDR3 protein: CSVPTAGTVNTF

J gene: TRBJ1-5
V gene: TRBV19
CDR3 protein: CASTPPPGWDSNQPQHF

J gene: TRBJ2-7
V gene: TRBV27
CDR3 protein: CASSLDRGIREQYF

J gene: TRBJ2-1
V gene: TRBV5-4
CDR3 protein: CASSATGLAGGPDSYNEQFF

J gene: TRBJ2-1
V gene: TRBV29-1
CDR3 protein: CSVVGGLAGGPGEQFF

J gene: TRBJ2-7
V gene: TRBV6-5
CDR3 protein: CASSYSSATASYEQYF

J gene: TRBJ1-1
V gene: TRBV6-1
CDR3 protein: CASRAERGTEAFF

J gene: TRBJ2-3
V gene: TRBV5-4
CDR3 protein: CASRWGGFSTDTQYF

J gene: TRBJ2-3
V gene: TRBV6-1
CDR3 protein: CASSEGGGATQYF

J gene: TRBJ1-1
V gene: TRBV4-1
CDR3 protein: CASVGGGTEAFF

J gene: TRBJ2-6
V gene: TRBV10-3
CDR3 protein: CAISEWPRATGANVLTF

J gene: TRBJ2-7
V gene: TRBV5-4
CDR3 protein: CACQTAGHPEQYF

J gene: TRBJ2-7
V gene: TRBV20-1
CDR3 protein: CSARGLYEQYF